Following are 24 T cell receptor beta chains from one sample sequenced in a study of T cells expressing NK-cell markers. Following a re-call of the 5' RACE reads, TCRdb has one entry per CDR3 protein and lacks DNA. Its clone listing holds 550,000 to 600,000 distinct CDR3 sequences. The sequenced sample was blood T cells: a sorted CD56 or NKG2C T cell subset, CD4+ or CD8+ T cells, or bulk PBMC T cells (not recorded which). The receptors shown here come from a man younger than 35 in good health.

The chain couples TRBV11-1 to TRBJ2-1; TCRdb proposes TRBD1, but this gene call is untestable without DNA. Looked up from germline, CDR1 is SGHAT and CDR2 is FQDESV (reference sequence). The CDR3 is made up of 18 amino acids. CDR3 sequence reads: CASRLRDRGFFAYNEQFF.

This CDR3 is CATSDGTGFTDTQYF. V is TRBV24-1 and J is TRBJ2-3; TCRdb returns TRBD1, unconfirmable since there is no DNA. Germline CDR1 reads KGHDR; CDR2 reads SFDVKD. CDR3 size: 15 residues.

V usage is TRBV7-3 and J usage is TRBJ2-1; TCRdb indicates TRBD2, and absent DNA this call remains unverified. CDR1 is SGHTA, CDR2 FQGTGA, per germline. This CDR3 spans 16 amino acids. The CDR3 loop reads CASSALTSGRATEQFF.

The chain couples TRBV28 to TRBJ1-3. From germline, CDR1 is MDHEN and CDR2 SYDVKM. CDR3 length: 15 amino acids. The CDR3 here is CASSFEARTGNTIYF.

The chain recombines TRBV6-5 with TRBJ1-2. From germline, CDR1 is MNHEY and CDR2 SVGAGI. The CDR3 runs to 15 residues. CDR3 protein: CASSYSTDPNYGYTF.

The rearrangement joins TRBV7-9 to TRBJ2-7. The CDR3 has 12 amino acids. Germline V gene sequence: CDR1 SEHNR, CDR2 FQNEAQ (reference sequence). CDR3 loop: CASTGRDYEQYF.

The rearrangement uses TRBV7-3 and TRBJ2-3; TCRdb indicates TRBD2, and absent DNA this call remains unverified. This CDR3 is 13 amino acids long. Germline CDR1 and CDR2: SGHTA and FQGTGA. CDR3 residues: CASSLGLLDTQYF.

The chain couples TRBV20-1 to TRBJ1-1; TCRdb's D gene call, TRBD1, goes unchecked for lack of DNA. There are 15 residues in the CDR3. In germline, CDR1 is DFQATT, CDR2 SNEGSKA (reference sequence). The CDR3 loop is CSARNPDKSYTEAFF.

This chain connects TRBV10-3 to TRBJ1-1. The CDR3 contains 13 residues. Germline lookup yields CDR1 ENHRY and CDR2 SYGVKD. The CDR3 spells CAIRVDPDTEAFF.

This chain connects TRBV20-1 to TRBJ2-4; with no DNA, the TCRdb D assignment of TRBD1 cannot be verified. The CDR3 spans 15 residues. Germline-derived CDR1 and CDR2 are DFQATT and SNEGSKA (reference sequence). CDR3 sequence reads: CSARRDILAKNIQYF.

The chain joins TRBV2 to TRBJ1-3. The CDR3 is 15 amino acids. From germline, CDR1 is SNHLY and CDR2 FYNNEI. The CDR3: CASSEGSFSGNTIYF.

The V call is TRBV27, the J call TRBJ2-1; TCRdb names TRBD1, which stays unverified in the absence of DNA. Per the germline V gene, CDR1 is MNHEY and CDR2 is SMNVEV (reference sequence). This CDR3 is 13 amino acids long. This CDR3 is CASSPGQGTIVFF.

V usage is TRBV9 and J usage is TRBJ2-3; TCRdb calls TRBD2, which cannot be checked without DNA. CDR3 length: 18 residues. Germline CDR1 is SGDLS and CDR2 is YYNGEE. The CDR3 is CASSPSWGLAVITDTQYF.

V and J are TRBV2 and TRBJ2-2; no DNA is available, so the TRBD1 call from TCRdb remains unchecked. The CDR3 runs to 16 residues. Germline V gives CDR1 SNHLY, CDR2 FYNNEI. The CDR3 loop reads CASRDPGQGAPGELFF.

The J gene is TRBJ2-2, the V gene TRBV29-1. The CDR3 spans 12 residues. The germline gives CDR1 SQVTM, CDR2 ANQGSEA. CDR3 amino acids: CSVEDRRGELFF.

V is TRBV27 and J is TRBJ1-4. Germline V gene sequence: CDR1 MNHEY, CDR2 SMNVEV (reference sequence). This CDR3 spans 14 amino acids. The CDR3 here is CASSLAVGSGKLFF.

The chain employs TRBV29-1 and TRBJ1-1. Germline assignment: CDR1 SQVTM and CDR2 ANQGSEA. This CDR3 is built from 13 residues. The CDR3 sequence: CSVVRGRNTEAFF.

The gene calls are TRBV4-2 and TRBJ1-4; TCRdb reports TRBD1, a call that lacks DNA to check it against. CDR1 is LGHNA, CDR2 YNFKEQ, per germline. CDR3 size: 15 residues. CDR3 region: CASSQDRKAGEKLFF.

The CDR3 protein is CASSFWPITNKNTEAFF. The chain combines TRBV28 with TRBJ1-1. This CDR3 has 17 amino acids. Germline-derived CDR1 and CDR2 are MDHEN and SYDVKM.

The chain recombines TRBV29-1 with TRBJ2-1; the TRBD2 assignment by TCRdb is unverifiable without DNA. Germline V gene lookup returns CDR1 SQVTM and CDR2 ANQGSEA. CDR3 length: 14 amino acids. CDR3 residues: CSVAVLGGPSEQFF.

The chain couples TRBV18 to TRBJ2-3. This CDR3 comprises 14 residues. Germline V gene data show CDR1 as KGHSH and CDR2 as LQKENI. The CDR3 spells CASSPPAQTDTQYF.

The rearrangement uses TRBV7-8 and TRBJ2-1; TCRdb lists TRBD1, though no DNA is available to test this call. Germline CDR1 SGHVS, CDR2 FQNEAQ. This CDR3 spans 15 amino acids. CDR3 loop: CASSLASGGFNEQFF.

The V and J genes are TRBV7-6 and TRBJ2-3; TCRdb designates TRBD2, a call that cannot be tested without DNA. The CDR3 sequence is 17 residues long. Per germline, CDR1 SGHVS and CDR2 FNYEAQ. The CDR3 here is CASSLEASGRSGDTQYF.

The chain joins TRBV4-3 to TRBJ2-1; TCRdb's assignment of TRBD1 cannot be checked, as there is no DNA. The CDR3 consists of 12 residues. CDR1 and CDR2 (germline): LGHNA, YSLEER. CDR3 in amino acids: CASSRTGLEQFF.